This T cell receptor beta chain was identified during a study of early T cells in non-severe SARS-CoV-2 infection. Across the study: Chains from this unsorted whole-blood bulk RNA could not be paired. General observations from the study: Private and CD4 specificities were missed by VDJdb matching, skewed to anti-spike CD8.

Individual cDNA molecules carried attached unique molecular identifiers. TCRdb independently ran MiXCR on the 5' RACE reads; one entry per CDR3 protein. The table lists some 82,000 distinct CDR3 sequences, 5% to 6.5% of them singletons. This clonotype was observed many times. What it recognizes is unknown. The CDR3 sequence is 16 residues long. Germline assignment: CDR1 MNHNS and CDR2 SASEGT. The V gene lost 7 bases and the J gene lost 5 bases, with 23 bases spanning the gap. The chain uses TRBV6-1 and TRBJ1-2, with D maybe TRBD1 (5 bases). Source material: whole blood. The receptor comes from an adult who was a healthcare worker with PCR-confirmed SARS-CoV-2 infection or an uninfected control (not recorded which). The CDR3 bases are TGTGCCAGCAAAAAACCGCTGGGGCAGACCGAATATGGCTACACCTTC. Its protein is CASKKPLGQTEYGYTF.